Sequencing of this T cell receptor beta chain was carried out in a study of cytomegalovirus exposure and HLA in healthy donors. As regards this clone: Antigen unknown.

Findings of the study overall: There was a cluster of highly shared sequence variants that was likely a sequencing artifact.

Germline V gene lookup returns CDR1 SNHLY and CDR2 FYNNEI. Trimming took 4 bases from V and 4 from J, leaving 18 bases between them. The CDR3 covers 16 residues. The PCR had 60 Vbeta and 13 Jbeta primers. Clones were sequenced by immunoSEQ multiplex PCR, and TCRdb holds only the in-frame ones, with some missing. This sample contains some 120,000 clones. This TCR came from a man aged 25 to 40 in good health and CMV-seronegative. The rearrangement uses TRBV2 and TRBJ2-3; D remains unclear. Sequencing was performed on PBMCs. The CDR3 region is CASSAALAHYADTQYF. As DNA, the CDR3 is TGTGCCAGCAGTGCCGCCTTGGCTCACTACGCAGATACGCAGTATTTT.